The clone carrying this TCR beta chain appeared a few times. This entry comes from a study of blood T cell repertoires in COVID-19. On the study more broadly: Specimens from acute and convalescent COVID-19 originated in the United States, Italy and Spain. PBMCs, B-cell-depleted T cells, or T cells were the source of the cDNA or gDNA that made up the material.

The germline gives CDR1 SNHLY, CDR2 FYNNEI. Trimming took 4 bases from V and 3 from J; bases not matched to a gene: 8. The CDR3 has 16 amino acids. Study processing details: Amplification with reference gene primers provided the estimates of nucleated cell counts. Sequencing used immunoSEQ multiplex PCR; TCRdb keeps in-frame clones, though not all of them. The V and J calls and clone size come from that table; D and trimming were worked out from the DNA. Of 100,000 to 120,000 clones in the sample, 75% to 80% were seen once. The clonotype comes from a woman of 80 years or more with active or convalescent COVID-19. Sequenced sample: peripheral blood. This rearrangement joins TRBV2 to TRBJ1-5; 8 nucleotides agree with TRBD1. The CDR3 bases are TGTGCCAGCAGTGGGCGACAGGGGTGGAACAATCAGCCCCAGCATTTT. Protein: CASSGRQGWNNQPQHF.